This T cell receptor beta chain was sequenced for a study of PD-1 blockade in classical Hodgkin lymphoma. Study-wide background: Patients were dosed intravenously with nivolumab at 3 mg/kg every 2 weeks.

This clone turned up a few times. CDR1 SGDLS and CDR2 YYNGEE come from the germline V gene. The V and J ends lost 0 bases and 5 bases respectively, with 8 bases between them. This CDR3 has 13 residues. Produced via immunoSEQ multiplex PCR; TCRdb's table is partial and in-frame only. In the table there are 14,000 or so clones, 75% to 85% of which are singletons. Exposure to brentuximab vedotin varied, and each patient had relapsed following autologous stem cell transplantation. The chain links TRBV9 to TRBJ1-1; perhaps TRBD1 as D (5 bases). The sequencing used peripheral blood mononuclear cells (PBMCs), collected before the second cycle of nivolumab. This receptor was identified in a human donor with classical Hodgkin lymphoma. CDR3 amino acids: CASSVGGETEAFF. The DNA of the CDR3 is TGTGCCAGCAGCGTAGGGGGGGAGACTGAAGCTTTCTTT.